The present TCR beta chain was sequenced within a study of blood T cells in healthy people across ages. The study recruited healthy Caucasian donors from Russia who were aged about 6 to 90. Sample-barcoded 5' priming and a J-beta primer mix drove a second PCR of 7 to 11 cycles. A minimum of 3 million CDR3-containing paired-end reads was obtained for each sample. MiXCR was run by TCRdb on the 5' RACE reads, yielding one entry per CDR3 protein. The sample shows about 670,000 distinct CDR3 sequences, about 50% of them seen only once. The CDR3 runs to 14 residues. Germline V gene lookup returns CDR1 SNHLY and CDR2 FYNNEI. Germline trimming cut 6 bases from V and 5 bases from J; bases unmatched to any gene: 7.

The rearrangement uses TRBV2 and TRBJ2-4; 7 bases are shared with TRBD2. Sample: blood. This clonotype was obtained from a woman aged 80 or over in good health. The CDR3 sequence: CASRTSWAENIQYF. CDR3 bases: TGTGCCAGCAGGACTAGCTGGGCCGAAAACATTCAGTACTTC.